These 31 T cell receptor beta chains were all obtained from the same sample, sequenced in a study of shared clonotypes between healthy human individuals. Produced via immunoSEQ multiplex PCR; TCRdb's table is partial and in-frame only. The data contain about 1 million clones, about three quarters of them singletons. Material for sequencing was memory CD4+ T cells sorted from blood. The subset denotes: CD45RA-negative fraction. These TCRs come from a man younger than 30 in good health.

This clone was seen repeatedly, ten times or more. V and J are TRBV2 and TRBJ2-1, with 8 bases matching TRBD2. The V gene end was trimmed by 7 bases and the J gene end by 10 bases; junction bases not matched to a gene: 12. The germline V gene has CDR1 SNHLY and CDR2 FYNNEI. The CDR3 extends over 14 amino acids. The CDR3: CASTKSGRIYEQFF. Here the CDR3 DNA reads TGTGCCAGCACCAAAAGCGGGAGAATATACGAGCAGTTCTTC.

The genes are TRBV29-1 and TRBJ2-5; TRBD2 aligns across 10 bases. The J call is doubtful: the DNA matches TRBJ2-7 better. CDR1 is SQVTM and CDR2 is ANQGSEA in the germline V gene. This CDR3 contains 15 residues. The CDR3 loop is CSVAGTSESSYEQYF. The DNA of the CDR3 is TGCAGCGTCGCTGGGACTAGCGAATCCTCCTACGAGCAGTACTTC.

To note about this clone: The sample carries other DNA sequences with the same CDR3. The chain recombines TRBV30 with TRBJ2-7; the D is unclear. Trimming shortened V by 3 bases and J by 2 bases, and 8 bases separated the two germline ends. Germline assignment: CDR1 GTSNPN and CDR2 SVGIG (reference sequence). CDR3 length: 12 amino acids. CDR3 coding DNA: TGTGCCTGGAGGGGCTTGACCTACGAGCAGTACTTC. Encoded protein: CAWRGLTYEQYF.

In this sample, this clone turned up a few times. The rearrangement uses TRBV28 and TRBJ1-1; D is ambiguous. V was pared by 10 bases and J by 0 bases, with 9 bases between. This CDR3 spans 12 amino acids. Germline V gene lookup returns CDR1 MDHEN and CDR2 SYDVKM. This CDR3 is CATSLMNTEAFF. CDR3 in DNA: TGTGCCACCTCACTGATGAACACTGAAGCTTTCTTT.

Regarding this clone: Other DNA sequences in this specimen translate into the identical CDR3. This CDR3 reads CASSRTPGGGEKLFF. In DNA form, the CDR3 reads TGTGCCAGCAGCCGGACCCCGGGGGGTGGCGAAAAACTGTTTTTT. This rearrangement joins TRBV7-2 to TRBJ1-4; TRBD1 might be the D (5 bases). Trimming took 5 bases from V and 8 from J, leaving 18 bases between them. The CDR3 has 15 residues. CDR1 and CDR2 (germline): SGHTA, FQGNSA.

The CDR3 DNA follows: TGTGCCTGGAGTAGAGGGTTGGGGCAAAATTCACCCCTCCACTTT. Its translation: CAWSRGLGQNSPLHF. The rearrangement uses TRBV30 and TRBJ1-6; maybe TRBD1 (5 bases). Germline V gene sequence: CDR1 GTSNPN, CDR2 SVGIG (reference sequence). Trimming removed 2 bases at V and 7 bases at J, with 15 bases between. The CDR3 is 15 residues long.

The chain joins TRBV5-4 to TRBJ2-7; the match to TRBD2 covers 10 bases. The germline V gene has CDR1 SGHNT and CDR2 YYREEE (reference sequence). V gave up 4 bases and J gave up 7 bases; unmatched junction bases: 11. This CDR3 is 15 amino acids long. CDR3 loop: CASSPLSGGIGEQYF. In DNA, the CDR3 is TGTGCCAGCAGCCCCCTTAGCGGGGGGATAGGGGAGCAGTACTTC.

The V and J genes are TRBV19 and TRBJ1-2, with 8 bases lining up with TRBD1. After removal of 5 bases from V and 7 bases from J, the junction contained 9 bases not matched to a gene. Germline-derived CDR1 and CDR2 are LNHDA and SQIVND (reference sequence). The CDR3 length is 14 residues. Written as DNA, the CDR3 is TGTGCCAGTAGTGCCGGGACAGGTAGTGTTGGCTACACCTTC. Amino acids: CASSAGTGSVGYTF.

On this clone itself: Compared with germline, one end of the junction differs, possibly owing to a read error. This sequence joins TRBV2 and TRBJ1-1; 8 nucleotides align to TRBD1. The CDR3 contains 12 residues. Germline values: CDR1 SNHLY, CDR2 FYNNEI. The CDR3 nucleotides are TGTGCCAGCAGATCCTTAGAGGACAGGGAGTTGTTT. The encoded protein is CASRSLEDRELF.

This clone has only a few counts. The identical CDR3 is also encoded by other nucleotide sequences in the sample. CDR3: CASSLDLNQPQHF. CDR3 sequence (DNA): TGCGCCAGCAGCTTGGATTTAAATCAGCCCCAGCATTTT. The rearrangement uses TRBV5-1 and TRBJ1-5; D unresolved. The V gene lost 0 bases and the J gene lost 4 bases, with 5 bases spanning the gap. The CDR3 spans 13 residues. Per the germline V gene, CDR1 is SGHRS and CDR2 is YFSETQ.

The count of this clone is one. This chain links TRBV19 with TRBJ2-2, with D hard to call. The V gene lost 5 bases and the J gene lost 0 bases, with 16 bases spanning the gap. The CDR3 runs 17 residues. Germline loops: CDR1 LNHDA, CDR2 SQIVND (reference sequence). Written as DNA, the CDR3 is TGTGCCAGTAGTCTAAGACACCAACCCTCGAACACCGGGGAGCTGTTTTTT. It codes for CASSLRHQPSNTGELFF. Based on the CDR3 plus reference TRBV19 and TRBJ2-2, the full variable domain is DGGITQSPKYLFRKEGQNVTLSCEQNLNHDAMYWYRQDPGQGLRLIYYSQIVNDFQKGDIAEGYSVSREKKESFPLTVTSAQKNPTAFYLCASSLRHQPSNTGELFFGEGSRLTVL.

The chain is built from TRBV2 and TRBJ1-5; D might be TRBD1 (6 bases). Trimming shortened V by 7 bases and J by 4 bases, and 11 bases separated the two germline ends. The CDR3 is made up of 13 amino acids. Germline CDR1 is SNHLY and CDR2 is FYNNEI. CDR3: CASNRAQNQPQHF. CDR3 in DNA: TGTGCCAGCAACAGGGCTCAGAATCAGCCCCAGCATTTT.

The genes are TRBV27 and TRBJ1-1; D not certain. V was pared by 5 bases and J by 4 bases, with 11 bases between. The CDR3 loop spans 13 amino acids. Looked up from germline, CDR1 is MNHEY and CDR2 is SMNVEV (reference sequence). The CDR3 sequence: CASSVRTGTEAFF. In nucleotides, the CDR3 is TGTGCCAGCAGTGTTAGGACCGGCACTGAAGCTTTCTTT.

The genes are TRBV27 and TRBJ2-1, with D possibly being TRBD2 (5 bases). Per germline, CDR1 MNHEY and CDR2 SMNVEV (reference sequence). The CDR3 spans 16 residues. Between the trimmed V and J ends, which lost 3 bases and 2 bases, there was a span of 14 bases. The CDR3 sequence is CASSLQRLNAYNEQFF. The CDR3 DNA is TGTGCCAGCAGTTTGCAGCGACTAAATGCCTACAATGAGCAGTTCTTC.

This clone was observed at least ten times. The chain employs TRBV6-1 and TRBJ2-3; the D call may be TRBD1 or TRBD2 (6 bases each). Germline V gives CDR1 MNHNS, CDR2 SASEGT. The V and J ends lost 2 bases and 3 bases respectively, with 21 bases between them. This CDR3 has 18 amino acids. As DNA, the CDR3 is TGTGCCAGCAGTGAAACCTCCGACGGGGGCGTTAGAACAGATACGCAGTATTTT. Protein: CASSETSDGGVRTDTQYF.

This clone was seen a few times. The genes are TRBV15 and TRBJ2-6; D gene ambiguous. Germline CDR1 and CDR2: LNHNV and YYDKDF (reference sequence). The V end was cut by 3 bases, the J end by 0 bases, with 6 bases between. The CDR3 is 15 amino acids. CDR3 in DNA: TGTGCCACCAGCAGCTGGGGCTCTGGGGCCAACGTCCTGACTTTC. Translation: CATSSWGSGANVLTF.

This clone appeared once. The CDR3 DNA reads as TGTGCCAGTAGTCCCAGCGGTAGCTCCTACAATGAGCAGTTCTTC. This gives the protein CASSPSGSSYNEQFF. The J gene is TRBJ2-1, the V gene TRBV19; TRBD2 is a possible D gene (5 bases). The CDR3 has 15 residues. Trimming took 5 bases from V and 0 from J, leaving 11 bases between them. Germline V gene lookup returns CDR1 LNHDA and CDR2 SQIVND (reference sequence).

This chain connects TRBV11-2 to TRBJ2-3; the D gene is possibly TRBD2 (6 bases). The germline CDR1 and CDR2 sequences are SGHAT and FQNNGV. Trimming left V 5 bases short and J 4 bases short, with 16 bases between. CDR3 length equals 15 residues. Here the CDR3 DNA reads TGTGCCAGCAGCCCTGGGGTGGGACTTGCAGATACGCAGTATTTT. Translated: CASSPGVGLADTQYF.

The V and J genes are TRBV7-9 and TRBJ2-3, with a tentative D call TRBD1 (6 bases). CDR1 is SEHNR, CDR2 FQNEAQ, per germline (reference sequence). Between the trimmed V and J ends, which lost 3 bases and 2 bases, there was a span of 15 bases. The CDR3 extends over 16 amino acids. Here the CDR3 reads CASSLSPGASTDTQYF. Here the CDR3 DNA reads TGTGCCAGCAGCTTGAGCCCAGGGGCTTCCACAGATACGCAGTATTTT.

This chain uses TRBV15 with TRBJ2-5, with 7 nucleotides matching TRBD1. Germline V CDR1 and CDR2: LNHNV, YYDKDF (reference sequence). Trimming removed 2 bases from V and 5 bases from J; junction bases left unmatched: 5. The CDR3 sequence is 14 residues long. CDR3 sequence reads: CATSRRQGGETQYF. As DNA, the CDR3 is TGTGCCACCAGCAGAAGACAGGGCGGCGAGACCCAGTACTTC.

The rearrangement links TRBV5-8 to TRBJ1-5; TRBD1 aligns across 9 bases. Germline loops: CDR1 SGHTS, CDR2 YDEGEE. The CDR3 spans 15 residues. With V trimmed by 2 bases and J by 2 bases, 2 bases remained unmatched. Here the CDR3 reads CASSLQGAGNQPQHF. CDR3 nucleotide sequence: TGTGCCAGCAGCTTACAGGGGGCGGGCAATCAGCCCCAGCATTTT.

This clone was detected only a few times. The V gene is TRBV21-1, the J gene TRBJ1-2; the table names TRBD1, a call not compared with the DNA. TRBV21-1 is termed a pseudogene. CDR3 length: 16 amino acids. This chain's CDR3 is CASSMDSDLKRHGYTF. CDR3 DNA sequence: TGTGCCAGCAGCATGGACAGTGATCTTAAGAGGCATGGCTACACCTTC.

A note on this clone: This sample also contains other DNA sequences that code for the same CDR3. In nucleotides, the CDR3 is TGTGCCAGCAGTGTGGCGGGGTCCCACAATGAGCAGTTCTTC. This gives the protein CASSVAGSHNEQFF. This chain joins TRBV6-1 and TRBJ2-1; weak D call: TRBD2 (6 bases). Germline values: CDR1 MNHNS, CDR2 SASEGT. The CDR3 length is 14 residues. Trimming took 4 bases from V and 5 from J, leaving 12 bases between them.

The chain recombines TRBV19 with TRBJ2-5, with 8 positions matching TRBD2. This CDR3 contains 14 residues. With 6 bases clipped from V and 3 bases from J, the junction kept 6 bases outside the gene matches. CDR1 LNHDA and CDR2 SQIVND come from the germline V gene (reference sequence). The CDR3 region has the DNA TGTGCCAGTAGCTCGGGACTAGGGGAAGAGACCCAGTACTTC. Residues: CASSSGLGEETQYF.

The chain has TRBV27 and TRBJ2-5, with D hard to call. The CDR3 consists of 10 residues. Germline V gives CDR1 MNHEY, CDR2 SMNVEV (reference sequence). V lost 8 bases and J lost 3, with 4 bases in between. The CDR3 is CASGEETQYF. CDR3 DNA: TGTGCCAGCGGGGAAGAGACCCAGTACTTC.

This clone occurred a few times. CDR3 sequence: CASSLTSGETQYF. In DNA, the CDR3 is TGCGCCAGCAGCCTAACAAGCGGTGAGACCCAGTACTTC. The rearrangement uses TRBV4-1 and TRBJ2-5; the D gene is possibly TRBD2 (5 bases). Germline CDR1 MGHRA, CDR2 YSYEKL. Trimming stripped 4 bases from V and 5 bases from J, with 11 bases between. The CDR3 is 13 residues long.

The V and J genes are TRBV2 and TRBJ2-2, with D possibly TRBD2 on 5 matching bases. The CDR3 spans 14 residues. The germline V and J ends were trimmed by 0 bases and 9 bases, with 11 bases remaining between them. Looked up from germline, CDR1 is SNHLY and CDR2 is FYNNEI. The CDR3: CASSEAPGLWELFF. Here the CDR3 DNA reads TGTGCCAGCAGTGAAGCGCCAGGACTCTGGGAGCTGTTTTTT.

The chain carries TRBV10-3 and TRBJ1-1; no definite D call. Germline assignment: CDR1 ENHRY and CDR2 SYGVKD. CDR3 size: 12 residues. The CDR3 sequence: CLSRGMNTEAFF. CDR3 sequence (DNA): TGTCTCAGCCGAGGAATGAACACTGAAGCTTTCTTT.

The CDR3 DNA is TGTGCCTGGAGTGTACACGCCCCAGGGGGCGAGCAGTACTTC. This sequence encodes CAWSVHAPGGEQYF. The V gene is TRBV30, the J gene TRBJ2-7; 7 nucleotides agree with TRBD1. Germline V gene lookup returns CDR1 GTSNPN and CDR2 SVGIG (reference sequence). The CDR3 loop spans 14 amino acids. With 0 bases clipped from V and 6 bases from J, the junction kept 8 bases outside the gene matches.

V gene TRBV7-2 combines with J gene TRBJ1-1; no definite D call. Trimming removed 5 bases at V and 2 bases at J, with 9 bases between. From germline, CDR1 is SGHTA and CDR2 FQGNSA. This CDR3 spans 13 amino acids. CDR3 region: CASSHGPNTEAFF. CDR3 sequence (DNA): TGTGCCAGCAGCCATGGACCTAACACTGAAGCTTTCTTT.

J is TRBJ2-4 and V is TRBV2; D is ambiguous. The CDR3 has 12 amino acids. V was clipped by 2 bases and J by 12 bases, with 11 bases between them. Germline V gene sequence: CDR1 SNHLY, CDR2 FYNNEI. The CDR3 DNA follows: TGTGCCAGCAGTGAATCCGGGTGGCATCAGTACTTC. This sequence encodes CASSESGWHQYF.